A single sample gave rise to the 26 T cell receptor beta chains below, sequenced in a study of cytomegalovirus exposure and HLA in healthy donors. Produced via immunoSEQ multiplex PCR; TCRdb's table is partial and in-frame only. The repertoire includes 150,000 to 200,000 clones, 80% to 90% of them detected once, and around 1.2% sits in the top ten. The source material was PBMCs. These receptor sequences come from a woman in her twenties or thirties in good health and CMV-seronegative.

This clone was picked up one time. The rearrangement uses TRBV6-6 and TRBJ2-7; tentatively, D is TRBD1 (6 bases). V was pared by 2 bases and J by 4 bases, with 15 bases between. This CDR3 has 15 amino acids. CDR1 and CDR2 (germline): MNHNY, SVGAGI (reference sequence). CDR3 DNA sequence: TGTGCCAGCAGTTACGGGCAGGGGCGGCGTTACGAGCAGTACTTC. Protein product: CASSYGQGRRYEQYF.

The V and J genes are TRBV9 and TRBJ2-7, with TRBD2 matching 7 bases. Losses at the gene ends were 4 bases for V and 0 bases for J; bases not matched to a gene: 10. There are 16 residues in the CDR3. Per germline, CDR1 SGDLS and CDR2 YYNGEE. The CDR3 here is CASSLGGGVSSYEQYF. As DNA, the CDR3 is TGTGCCAGCAGCCTCGGGGGAGGGGTCAGCTCCTACGAGCAGTACTTC.

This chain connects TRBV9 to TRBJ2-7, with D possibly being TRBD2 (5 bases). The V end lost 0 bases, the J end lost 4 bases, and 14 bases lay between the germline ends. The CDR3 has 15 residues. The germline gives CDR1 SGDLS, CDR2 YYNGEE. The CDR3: CASSVEEGLGYEQYF. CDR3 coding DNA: TGTGCCAGCAGCGTAGAGGAAGGACTGGGTTACGAGCAGTACTTC. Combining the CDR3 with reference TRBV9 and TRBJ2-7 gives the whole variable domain DSGVTQTPKHLITATGQRVTLRCSPRSGDLSVYWYQQSLDQGLQFLIQYYNGEERAKGNILERFSAQQFPDLHSELNLSSLELGDSALYFCASSVEEGLGYEQYFGPGTRLTVT.

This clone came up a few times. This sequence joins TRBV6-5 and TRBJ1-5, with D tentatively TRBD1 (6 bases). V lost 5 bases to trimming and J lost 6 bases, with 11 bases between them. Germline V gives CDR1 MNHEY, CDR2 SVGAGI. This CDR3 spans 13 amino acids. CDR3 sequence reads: CASSTQGRQPQHF. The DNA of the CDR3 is TGTGCCAGCAGTACACAGGGTCGTCAGCCCCAGCATTTT.

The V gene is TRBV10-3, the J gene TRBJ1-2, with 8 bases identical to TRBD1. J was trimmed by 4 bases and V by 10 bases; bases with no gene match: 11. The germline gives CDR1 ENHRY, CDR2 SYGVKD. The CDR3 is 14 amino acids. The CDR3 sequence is CATLRTGQFYGYTF. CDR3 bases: TGTGCCACCCTTCGGACAGGGCAGTTCTATGGCTACACCTTC.

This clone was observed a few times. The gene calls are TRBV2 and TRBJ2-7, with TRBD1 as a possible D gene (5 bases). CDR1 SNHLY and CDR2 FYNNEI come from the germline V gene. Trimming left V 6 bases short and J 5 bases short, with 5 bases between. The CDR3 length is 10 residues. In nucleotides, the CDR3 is TGTGCCAGCAGGGACAACGAGCAGTACTTC. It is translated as CASRDNEQYF.

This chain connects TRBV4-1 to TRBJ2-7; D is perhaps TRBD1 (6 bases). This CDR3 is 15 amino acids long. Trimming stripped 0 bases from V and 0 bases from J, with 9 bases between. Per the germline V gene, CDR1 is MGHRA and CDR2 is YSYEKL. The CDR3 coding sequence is TGCGCCAGCAGCCAAGAGGACAGCAGCTCCTACGAGCAGTACTTC. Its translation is CASSQEDSSSYEQYF.

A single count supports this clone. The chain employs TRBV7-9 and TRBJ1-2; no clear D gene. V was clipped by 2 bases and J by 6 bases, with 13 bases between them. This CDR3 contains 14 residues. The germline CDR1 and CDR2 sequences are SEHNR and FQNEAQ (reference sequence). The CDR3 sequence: CASSLLEGRHGYTF. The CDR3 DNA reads TGTGCCAGCAGCTTATTAGAAGGGAGGCATGGCTACACCTTC.

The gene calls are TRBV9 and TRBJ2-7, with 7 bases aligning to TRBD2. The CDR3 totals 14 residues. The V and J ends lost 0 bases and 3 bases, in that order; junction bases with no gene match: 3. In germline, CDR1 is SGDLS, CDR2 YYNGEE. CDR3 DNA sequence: TGTGCCAGCAGCGTAGCGGCGGGAGACTACGAGCAGTACTTC. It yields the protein CASSVAAGDYEQYF.

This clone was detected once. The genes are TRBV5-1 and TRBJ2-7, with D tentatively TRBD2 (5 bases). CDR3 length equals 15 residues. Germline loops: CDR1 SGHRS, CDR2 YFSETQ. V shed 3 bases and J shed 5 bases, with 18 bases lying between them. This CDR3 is CASSSGMPLAHEQYF. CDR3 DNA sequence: TGCGCCAGCAGCTCCGGGATGCCCCTAGCTCACGAGCAGTACTTC.

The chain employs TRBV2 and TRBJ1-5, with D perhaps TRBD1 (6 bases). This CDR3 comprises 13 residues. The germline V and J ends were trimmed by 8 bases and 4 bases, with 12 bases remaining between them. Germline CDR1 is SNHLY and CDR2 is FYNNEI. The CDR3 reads CASRGQSNQPQHF. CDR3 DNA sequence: TGTGCCAGCCGTGGACAGTCTAATCAGCCCCAGCATTTT.

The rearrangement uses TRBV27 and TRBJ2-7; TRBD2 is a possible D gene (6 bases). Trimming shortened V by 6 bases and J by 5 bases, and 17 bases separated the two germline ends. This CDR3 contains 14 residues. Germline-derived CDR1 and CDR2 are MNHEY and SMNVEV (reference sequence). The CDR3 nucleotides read TGTGCCAGCAGGAGGGACTGGACACTGGACGAGCAGTACTTC. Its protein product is CASRRDWTLDEQYF.

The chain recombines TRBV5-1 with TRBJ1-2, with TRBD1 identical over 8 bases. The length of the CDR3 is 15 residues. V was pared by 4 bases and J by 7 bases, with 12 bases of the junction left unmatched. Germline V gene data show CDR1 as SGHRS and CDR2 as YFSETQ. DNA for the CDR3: TGCGCCAGCAGCGAAACGACAGGGGCTGGAATTGGCTACACCTTC. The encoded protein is CASSETTGAGIGYTF.

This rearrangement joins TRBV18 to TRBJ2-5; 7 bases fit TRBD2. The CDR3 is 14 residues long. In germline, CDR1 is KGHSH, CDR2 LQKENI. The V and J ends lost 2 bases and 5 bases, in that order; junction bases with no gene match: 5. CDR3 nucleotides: TGTGCCAGCTCACCAGGCGGGAGAGGGGAGACCCAGTACTTC. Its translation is CASSPGGRGETQYF.

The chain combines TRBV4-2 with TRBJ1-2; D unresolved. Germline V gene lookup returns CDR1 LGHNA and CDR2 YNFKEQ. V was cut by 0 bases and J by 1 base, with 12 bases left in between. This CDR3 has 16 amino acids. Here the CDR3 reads CASSQEITSVNYGYTF. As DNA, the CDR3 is TGTGCCAGCAGCCAAGAGATCACGTCAGTTAACTATGGCTACACCTTC.

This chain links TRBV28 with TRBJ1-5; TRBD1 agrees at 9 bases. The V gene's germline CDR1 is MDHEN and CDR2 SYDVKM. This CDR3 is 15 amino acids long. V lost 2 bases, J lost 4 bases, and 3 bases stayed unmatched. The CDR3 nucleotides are TGTGCCAGCAGTTTAGGGACAGGGTGGAATCAGCCCCAGCATTTT. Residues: CASSLGTGWNQPQHF.

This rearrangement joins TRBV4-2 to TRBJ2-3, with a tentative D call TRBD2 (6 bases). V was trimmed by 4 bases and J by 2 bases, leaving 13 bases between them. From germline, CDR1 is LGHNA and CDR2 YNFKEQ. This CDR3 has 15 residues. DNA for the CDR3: TGTGCCAGCAGCCCCGGGGCGGGGACCACAGATACGCAGTATTTT. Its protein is CASSPGAGTTDTQYF.

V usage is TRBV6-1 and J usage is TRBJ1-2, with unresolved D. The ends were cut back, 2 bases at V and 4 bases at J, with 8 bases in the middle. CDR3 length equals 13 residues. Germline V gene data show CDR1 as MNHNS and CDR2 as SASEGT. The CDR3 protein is CASSESISYGYTF. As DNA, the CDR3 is TGTGCCAGCAGTGAATCTATATCCTATGGCTACACCTTC.

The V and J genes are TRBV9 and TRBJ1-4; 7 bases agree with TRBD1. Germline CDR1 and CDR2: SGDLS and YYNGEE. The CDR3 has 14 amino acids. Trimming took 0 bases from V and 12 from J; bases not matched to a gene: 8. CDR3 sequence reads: CASSVAPLTGELFF. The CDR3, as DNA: TGTGCCAGCAGCGTAGCTCCCCTTACAGGGGAACTGTTTTTT.

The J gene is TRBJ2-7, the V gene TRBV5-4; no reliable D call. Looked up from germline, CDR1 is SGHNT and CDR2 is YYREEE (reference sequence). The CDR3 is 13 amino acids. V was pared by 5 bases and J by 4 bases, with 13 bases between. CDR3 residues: CASSLEKEYEQYF. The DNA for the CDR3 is TGTGCCAGCAGTCTTGAAAAGGAGTACGAGCAGTACTTC.

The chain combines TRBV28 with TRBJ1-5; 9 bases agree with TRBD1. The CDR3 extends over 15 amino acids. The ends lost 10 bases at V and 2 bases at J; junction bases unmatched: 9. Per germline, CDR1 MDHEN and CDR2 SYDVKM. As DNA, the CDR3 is TGTGCCACCAAACACGGGGACAGGGGCAATCAGCCCCAGCATTTT. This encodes CATKHGDRGNQPQHF.

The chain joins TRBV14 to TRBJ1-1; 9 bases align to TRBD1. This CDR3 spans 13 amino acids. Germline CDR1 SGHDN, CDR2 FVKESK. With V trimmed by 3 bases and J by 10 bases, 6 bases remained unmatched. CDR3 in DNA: TGTGCCAGCAGCCATACAGGACAGGGGTCAGCTTTCTTT. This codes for CASSHTGQGSAFF.

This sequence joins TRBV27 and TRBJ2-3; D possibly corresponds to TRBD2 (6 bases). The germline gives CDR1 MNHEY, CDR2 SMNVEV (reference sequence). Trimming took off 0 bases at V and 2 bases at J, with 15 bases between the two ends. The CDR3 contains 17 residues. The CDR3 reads CASSLSKEGTLTDTQYF. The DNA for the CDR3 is TGTGCCAGCAGTTTATCGAAGGAGGGCACTCTCACAGATACGCAGTATTTT.

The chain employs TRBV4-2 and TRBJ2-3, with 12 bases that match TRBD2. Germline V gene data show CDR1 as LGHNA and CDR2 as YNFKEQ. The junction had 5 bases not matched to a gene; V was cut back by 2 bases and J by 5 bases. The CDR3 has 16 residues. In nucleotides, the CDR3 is TGTGCCAGCAGCCAAAACCTGGGACTAGCGGGAGATACGCAGTATTTT. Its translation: CASSQNLGLAGDTQYF.

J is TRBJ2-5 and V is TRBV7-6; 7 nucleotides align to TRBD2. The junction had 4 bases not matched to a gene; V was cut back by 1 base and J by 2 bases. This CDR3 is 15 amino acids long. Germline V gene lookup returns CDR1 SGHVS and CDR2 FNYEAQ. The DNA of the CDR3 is TGTGCCAGCAGCTTAGGGGCTAGCGGACAAGAGACCCAGTACTTC. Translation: CASSLGASGQETQYF.

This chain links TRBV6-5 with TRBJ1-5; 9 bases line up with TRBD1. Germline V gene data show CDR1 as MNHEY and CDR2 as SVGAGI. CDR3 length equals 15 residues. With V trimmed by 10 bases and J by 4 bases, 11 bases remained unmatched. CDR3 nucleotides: TGTGCCATAAAAGCCGGGACAGGGTTGAATCAGCCCCAGCATTTT. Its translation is CAIKAGTGLNQPQHF.